This TCR beta chain was profiled in a study of blood T cell repertoires in COVID-19. TCRdb keeps only in-frame clones here, not all; method: immunoSEQ multiplex PCR. Of roughly 340,000 clones in the sample, around 90% were seen once. The CDR3 contains 14 residues. CDR1 is DFQATT and CDR2 is SNEGSKA in the germline V gene (reference sequence). V was pared by 3 bases and J by 5 bases, with 6 bases of the junction left unmatched. Source material: peripheral blood. The sequence was obtained from a woman under 30 who had recovered from COVID-19. This sequence joins TRBV20-1 and TRBJ2-3; 9 bases map to TRBD1. The CDR3 DNA sequence: TGCAGTGCTAGTAAGGGACAGGGTATAGATACGCAGTATTTT. Amino acids: CSASKGQGIDTQYF.